This T cell receptor beta chain was documented in a study of cytomegalovirus exposure and HLA in healthy donors. V was clipped by 3 bases and J by 3 bases, with 6 bases between them. The CDR3 runs 13 residues. CDR1 is LNHDA and CDR2 is SQIVND in the germline V gene (reference sequence). Primers for the PCR totalled 60 Vbeta and 13 Jbeta. Some clones are missing from TCRdb's copy, which holds only in-frame ones; the method was immunoSEQ multiplex PCR. The repertoire holds around 180,000 clones, with about 80% as singletons. Study-wide results and limits: In a later analysis, most CMV-associated TCR beta chains appeared HLA-restricted. A later analysis linked a missense DCLRE1C variant to TCR beta V- and J-gene trimming. Later, TCR association rates were found to vary by HLA locus, highest for DRB1 and lowest for HLA-C.

A remark on this clone: Its matching antigen is unknown.

The sequenced material came from PBMCs. The chain carries TRBV19 and TRBJ1-5, with D unclear. The clonotype originates from a woman in her forties or fifties in good health and CMV-seronegative. CDR3 residues: CASSMNFNQPQHF. DNA of the CDR3: TGTGCCAGTAGTATGAACTTCAATCAGCCCCAGCATTTT.